Listed below are T cell receptor beta chains from one sample, sequenced in a study of CD8 T cells in Susac syndrome. TCRdb re-analysed the immunoSEQ multiplex PCR reads in MiXCR, keeping a single row per CDR3 protein. The sample lists about 150,000 distinct CDR3 sequences, roughly 96% seen once, with 0.15% in the top ten. Sequencing was done on a sample of CD8+ T cells from PBMCs. These TCRs come from a human donor with multiple sclerosis. CDR3s include the opening cysteine and the closing phenylalanine or tryptophan. A D gene is named only where the DNA matches it firmly.

>.|TRBV7-6
CASSRRAGTEETQYF
>TRBD2|TRBV29-1
CSGSSGGTTDTQYF
>TRBD1|TRBV27
CASSIRQGHTEAFF
>.|TRBV20-1
CSARDSGRSYEQYF
>.|TRBV7-9
CASITVVGPDTQYF
>TRBD1|TRBV20-1
CSAVDRGSYNEQFF
>.|TRBV7-6
CASSPSGGGGTDTQYF
>.|TRBV7-8
CASSFAAAGRVNQPQHF
>.|TRBV12-3/TRBV12-4
CASSLVGPLHF
>.|TRBV9
CASSVAGANYGYTF
>TRBD1|TRBV7-9
CASSFIGTGEGYTF
>.|TRBV30
CAWSENAYTQYF
>.|TRBV14
CASSQDILNTEAFF
>TRBD1|TRBV25-1
CASSTGVPQYF
>.|TRBV20-1
CSATPGTALYNEQFF
>.|TRBV4-1
CASSRIGGGKFTEAFF